Listed here are 14 T cell receptor beta chains from one sample, sequenced in a study of OX40 agonist ivuxolimab in advanced cancers. Produced via immunoSEQ multiplex PCR; TCRdb's table is partial and in-frame only. The sample has more than 75,000 clones; 80% to 90% are singletons. Sequences were derived from CD4+ or CD8+ T cells sorted from blood, sampled in a trial of the OX40 agonist ivuxolimab. These receptors were collected from an adult with an advanced solid tumor such as melanoma, head and neck, liver or kidney cancer.

This chain links TRBV6-5 with TRBJ2-7; either TRBD1 or TRBD2 may supply D (5 bases each). Germline V lookup: CDR1 MNHEY, CDR2 SVGAGI. The CDR3 runs 16 residues. V lost 4 bases, J lost 3 bases, and 19 bases lay in between. Here the CDR3 reads CASSSGGGSGIYEQYF. The CDR3 DNA is TGTGCCAGCAGTTCGGGTGGGGGTTCAGGAATCTACGAGCAGTACTTC.

The DNA for the CDR3 is TGTGCCAGCTCACCACTTCACAACAGGGACACTGAAGCTTTCTTT. Translation: CASSPLHNRDTEAFF. The gene calls are TRBV18 and TRBJ1-1; possible D gene TRBD1, 6 bases. Germline CDR1 KGHSH, CDR2 LQKENI. The CDR3 is 15 residues long. V was shortened by 1 base and J by 3 bases, with 12 bases between the two germline ends.

This chain joins TRBV6-4 and TRBJ2-3, with 8 nucleotides matching TRBD2. This CDR3 has 15 amino acids. V gave up 3 bases and J gave up 4 bases; unmatched junction bases: 6. The germline gives CDR1 MRHNA, CDR2 SNTAGT. The CDR3, as DNA: TGTGCCAGCAGTGAATTAGCGGGGTTTGCAGATACGCAGTATTTT. As protein: CASSELAGFADTQYF.

V usage is TRBV4-1 and J usage is TRBJ2-5; TRBD2 matches at 9 bases. CDR1 MGHRA and CDR2 YSYEKL come from the germline V gene. V dropped 0 bases and J dropped 4; count of bases not matched to a gene: 15. The CDR3 length is 19 residues. The CDR3, as DNA: TGCGCCAGCAGCCAAGATCCCCCTAGCGGGATTGGGGTAAGAGAGACCCAGTACTTC. This gives the protein CASSQDPPSGIGVRETQYF.

The V call is TRBV18, the J call TRBJ1-5; D is undetermined. The CDR3 totals 13 residues. The ends were cut back, 2 bases at V and 6 bases at J, with 8 bases in the middle. In germline, CDR1 is KGHSH, CDR2 LQKENI. This CDR3 is CASSPGEGQPQHF. The CDR3 coding sequence is TGTGCCAGCTCACCAGGGGAGGGTCAGCCCCAGCATTTT.

The chain has TRBV6-6 and TRBJ2-3; unclear D gene. The CDR3 loop spans 13 amino acids. Trimming cost V 2 bases and J 2 bases, with 5 bases left between them. Germline CDR1 MNHNY, CDR2 SVGAGI (reference sequence). The chain's CDR3 is CASSYLNTDTQYF. CDR3 DNA sequence: TGTGCCAGCAGTTACCTCAACACAGATACGCAGTATTTT.

The DNA of the CDR3 is TGTGCCAGCAGCTTGATCGTGAGTAGCAATCAGCCCCAGCATTTT. Its translation is CASSLIVSSNQPQHF. The rearrangement uses TRBV5-8 and TRBJ1-5; D not resolved. This CDR3 has 15 residues. V was pared by 1 base and J by 0 bases, with 8 bases between. Germline CDR1 and CDR2: SGHTS and YDEGEE.

V gene TRBV5-1 combines with J gene TRBJ2-3; TRBD1 matches 8 bases. CDR1 and CDR2 (germline): SGHRS, YFSETQ. The V segment lost 0 bases and the J segment 2 bases; nucleotides outside the gene matches: 2. CDR3 length equals 15 residues. DNA of the CDR3: TGCGCCAGCAGCTTGGGGACAGGGTACACAGATACGCAGTATTTT. This encodes CASSLGTGYTDTQYF.

The chain combines TRBV6-1 with TRBJ1-2; D is possibly TRBD1 (5 bases). The CDR3 extends over 15 amino acids. CDR1 and CDR2 from the germline V gene are MNHNS and SASEGT. Trimming left V 2 bases short and J 6 bases short, with 16 bases between. The CDR3 sequence: CASSESGRTTHGYTF. DNA of the CDR3: TGTGCCAGCAGTGAATCGGGTCGGACAACCCATGGCTACACCTTC.

This clone was detected a few times. The chain links TRBV6-4 to TRBJ2-2; no clear D gene. The CDR3 sequence is 13 residues long. Per the germline V gene, CDR1 is MRHNA and CDR2 is SNTAGT. The V end lost 0 bases, the J end lost 4 bases, and 3 bases lay between the germline ends. CDR3 amino acids: CASSDSGTGELFF. The CDR3 DNA sequence: TGTGCCAGCAGTGACTCGGGCACCGGGGAGCTGTTTTTT.

The V call is TRBV4-3, the J call TRBJ1-2, with a possible D match to TRBD1 (6 bases). In germline, CDR1 is LGHNA, CDR2 YSLEER. The CDR3 consists of 13 residues. The V end lost 1 base, the J end lost 8 bases, and 11 bases lay between the germline ends. The CDR3 DNA reads TGCGCCAGCAGCCAAGCAGGGGCGGGCGGCTACACCTTC. It codes for CASSQAGAGGYTF.

The chain couples TRBV6-6 to TRBJ1-1, with 9 bases identical to TRBD1. In germline, CDR1 is MNHNY, CDR2 SVGAGI (reference sequence). V shed 6 bases and J 5 bases; nucleotides not matched to a gene: 7. CDR3 length: 14 residues. The CDR3 protein is CASRDHRGRTEAFF. CDR3 nucleotides: TGTGCCAGCAGGGACCACAGGGGGCGAACTGAAGCTTTCTTT.

The chain carries TRBV6-6 and TRBJ1-2, with 7 nucleotides matching TRBD1. Germline V gene data show CDR1 as MNHNY and CDR2 as SVGAGI (reference sequence). The CDR3 consists of 15 residues. V lost 8 bases and J lost 4; bases outside the gene matches: 13. This chain's CDR3 is CASLFLSGGPYGYTF. CDR3 nucleotides: TGTGCCAGCCTCTTCCTATCAGGGGGTCCCTATGGCTACACCTTC.

The rearrangement joins TRBV4-2 to TRBJ1-4, with 12 bases aligning to TRBD1. This CDR3 comprises 15 residues. The V segment lost 4 bases and the J segment 9 bases; nucleotides outside the gene matches: 6. CDR1 is LGHNA, CDR2 YNFKEQ, per germline. The CDR3: CASSPGTGGEKKLFF. The CDR3 bases are TGTGCCAGCAGCCCCGGGACAGGGGGCGAGAAAAAACTGTTTTTT.